One sample yielded the 6 T cell receptor beta chains listed below, sequenced in a study of shared clonotypes between healthy human individuals. Using immunoSEQ multiplex PCR, the repertoire was profiled, and TCRdb retains in-frame clones only, with some absent. The sample has around 2.1 million clones, roughly 91% seen once; the top ten hold 1.5% to 2%. CD45RO-negative CD8 cells positively selected for CCR7 made up the naive population, which excluded terminally differentiated effector memory CD45RA+ cells. The specimen was naive CD8+ T cells from PBMCs. These receptors were taken from a man younger than 35 in good health. Some clones in this sample may be carry-over from other donors' samples.

This rearrangement joins TRBV27 to TRBJ2-1; TRBD2 matches at 13 bases. The CDR3 consists of 18 residues. Germline CDR1 reads MNHEY; CDR2 reads SMNVEV (reference sequence). Germline trimming cut 1 base from V and 5 bases from J; bases unmatched to any gene: 8. CDR3 DNA: TGTGCCAGCAGTTTATGGTACCCCGGGACTAGCGGGGACAATGAGCAGTTCTTC. Translated, it gives CASSLWYPGTSGDNEQFF.

CDR3 coding DNA: TGTGCCAGCAGTTTAACTAGCGGGATCTCCTACGAGCAGTACTTC. Its translation is CASSLTSGISYEQYF. The V call is TRBV28, the J call TRBJ2-7, with TRBD2 identical over 10 bases. The CDR3 contains 15 residues. The germline V gene encodes CDR1 MDHEN and CDR2 SYDVKM. The trim removed 2 bases at V and 0 bases at J, leaving 1 base unmatched.

The rearrangement joins TRBV27 to TRBJ1-1, with 7 positions matching TRBD1. CDR3 length: 15 amino acids. V was pared by 4 bases and J by 5 bases, with 10 bases of the junction left unmatched. The germline gives CDR1 MNHEY, CDR2 SMNVEV (reference sequence). The CDR3 spells CASSSPYRGGTEAFF. The CDR3 bases are TGTGCCAGCAGTTCCCCTTACAGGGGTGGAACTGAAGCTTTCTTT.

This rearrangement joins TRBV15 to TRBJ1-2; TRBD1 aligns across 12 bases. Per the germline V gene, CDR1 is LNHNV and CDR2 is YYDKDF (reference sequence). V was pared by 0 bases and J by 4 bases, with 6 bases of the junction left unmatched. This CDR3 spans 17 amino acids. CDR3 region: CATSRDRDRGQVYGYTF. CDR3 DNA sequence: TGTGCCACCAGCAGAGACCGGGACAGGGGGCAGGTCTATGGCTACACCTTC.

The chain employs TRBV9 and TRBJ1-2; TRBD1 agrees at 8 bases. Germline V gene lookup returns CDR1 SGDLS and CDR2 YYNGEE. With V trimmed by 3 bases and J by 8 bases, 12 bases remained unmatched. CDR3 length: 15 residues. Here the CDR3 reads CASSATGTGLGGYTF. The CDR3 DNA follows: TGTGCCAGCAGCGCGACCGGGACAGGACTTGGGGGCTACACCTTC.

The genes are TRBV19 and TRBJ2-1, with 7 nucleotides matching TRBD2. Germline loops: CDR1 LNHDA, CDR2 SQIVND (reference sequence). This CDR3 is built from 14 residues. J was trimmed by 7 bases and V by 7 bases; bases with no gene match: 10. Written as DNA, the CDR3 is TGTGCCAGTAAGGAGGGAGGGTCGGGGAATGAGCAGTTCTTC. It codes for CASKEGGSGNEQFF.